The 8 T cell receptor beta chains below come from one sample, sequenced in a study of identical twins. TCRdb reprocessed the 5' RACE reads with MiXCR, giving one entry per CDR3 protein. This table has roughly 1.6 million distinct CDR3 sequences, less than 35% appearing once. Sequencing input: cord blood. Receptor source: a newborn girl in good health.

The V call is TRBV27, the J call TRBJ2-7; 9 nucleotides match TRBD1. The CDR3 sequence is 16 residues long. Germline V gene sequence: CDR1 MNHEY, CDR2 SMNVEV (reference sequence). V shed 8 bases and J 3 bases; nucleotides not matched to a gene: 14. CDR3 DNA: TGTGCCAGCCTTCCCACCGGGACAGGGAAGTACTACGAGCAGTACTTC. Residues: CASLPTGTGKYYEQYF.

This clonotype has just a few counts. J is TRBJ2-5 and V is TRBV5-1; D unresolved. The end of the DNA aligns better with TRBJ2-7, so the J call may be wrong. The CDR3 covers 14 residues. Germline-derived CDR1 and CDR2 are SGHRS and YFSETQ. In nucleotides, the CDR3 is TGCGCCAGCAGCTTTAGTGCTAGTAACTACGAGCAGTACTTC. Protein: CASSFSASNYEQYF.

The CDR3 reads CASSLDGDDEQFF. The CDR3, as DNA: TGTGCCAGCAGCTTAGACGGGGACGATGAGCAGTTCTTC. The chain carries TRBV11-3 and TRBJ2-1; tentatively, D is TRBD1 or TRBD2 (5 bases each). This CDR3 region has 13 residues. CDR1 and CDR2 (germline): SGHNT, YENEEA. With 0 bases removed from V and 8 bases from J, the gap between germline ends came to 8 bases.

This clonotype turned up a few times. CDR3 in amino acids: CASSYPEGDQPQHF. CDR3 DNA sequence: TGTGCCAGCAGCTACCCCGAGGGAGATCAGCCCCAGCATTTT. The genes are TRBV7-2 and TRBJ1-5; D uncertain. This CDR3 spans 14 amino acids. The V end lost 4 bases, the J end lost 5 bases, and 12 bases lay between the germline ends. The V gene's germline CDR1 is SGHTA and CDR2 FQGNSA.

The chain carries TRBV5-5 and TRBJ2-4, with D perhaps TRBD1 or TRBD2 (5 bases each). Germline V gene sequence: CDR1 SGHKS, CDR2 YYEKEE (reference sequence). The CDR3 is 12 residues long. V lost 3 bases to trimming and J lost 13 bases, with 14 bases between them. The CDR3 DNA sequence: TGTGCCAGCAGCTGGGACGGCTGGGAGCAGTACTTC. Its translation: CASSWDGWEQYF.

This clonotype was seen ten or more times. The rearrangement uses TRBV20-1 and TRBJ2-3; D call uncertain. The CDR3 totals 15 residues. V was shortened by 7 bases and J by 1 base, with 18 bases between the two germline ends. Germline V lookup: CDR1 DFQATT, CDR2 SNEGSKA (reference sequence). CDR3 DNA sequence: TGCAGTGAGGCCCCTTATACAAGTCGCACAGATACGCAGTATTTT. Its protein is CSEAPYTSRTDTQYF.

The table lists this clonotype with a few counts. V is TRBV14 and J is TRBJ1-1; the D is unclear. CDR3 length: 15 amino acids. Trimming cost V 3 bases and J 0 bases, with 11 bases left between them. Germline V gene data show CDR1 as SGHDN and CDR2 as FVKESK. This chain's CDR3 is CASSQFLNMNTEAFF. CDR3 DNA: TGTGCCAGCAGCCAGTTCCTTAACATGAACACTGAAGCTTTCTTT.

In its sample, this clonotype was seen many times. The genes are TRBV28 and TRBJ2-3; the D is unclear. The germline V gene encodes CDR1 MDHEN and CDR2 SYDVKM. The CDR3 loop spans 11 amino acids. The V and J ends lost 8 bases and 9 bases respectively, with 12 bases between them. The CDR3 bases are TGTGCCAGCGGGTCGCCGAGCACGCAGTATTTT. This codes for CASGSPSTQYF.